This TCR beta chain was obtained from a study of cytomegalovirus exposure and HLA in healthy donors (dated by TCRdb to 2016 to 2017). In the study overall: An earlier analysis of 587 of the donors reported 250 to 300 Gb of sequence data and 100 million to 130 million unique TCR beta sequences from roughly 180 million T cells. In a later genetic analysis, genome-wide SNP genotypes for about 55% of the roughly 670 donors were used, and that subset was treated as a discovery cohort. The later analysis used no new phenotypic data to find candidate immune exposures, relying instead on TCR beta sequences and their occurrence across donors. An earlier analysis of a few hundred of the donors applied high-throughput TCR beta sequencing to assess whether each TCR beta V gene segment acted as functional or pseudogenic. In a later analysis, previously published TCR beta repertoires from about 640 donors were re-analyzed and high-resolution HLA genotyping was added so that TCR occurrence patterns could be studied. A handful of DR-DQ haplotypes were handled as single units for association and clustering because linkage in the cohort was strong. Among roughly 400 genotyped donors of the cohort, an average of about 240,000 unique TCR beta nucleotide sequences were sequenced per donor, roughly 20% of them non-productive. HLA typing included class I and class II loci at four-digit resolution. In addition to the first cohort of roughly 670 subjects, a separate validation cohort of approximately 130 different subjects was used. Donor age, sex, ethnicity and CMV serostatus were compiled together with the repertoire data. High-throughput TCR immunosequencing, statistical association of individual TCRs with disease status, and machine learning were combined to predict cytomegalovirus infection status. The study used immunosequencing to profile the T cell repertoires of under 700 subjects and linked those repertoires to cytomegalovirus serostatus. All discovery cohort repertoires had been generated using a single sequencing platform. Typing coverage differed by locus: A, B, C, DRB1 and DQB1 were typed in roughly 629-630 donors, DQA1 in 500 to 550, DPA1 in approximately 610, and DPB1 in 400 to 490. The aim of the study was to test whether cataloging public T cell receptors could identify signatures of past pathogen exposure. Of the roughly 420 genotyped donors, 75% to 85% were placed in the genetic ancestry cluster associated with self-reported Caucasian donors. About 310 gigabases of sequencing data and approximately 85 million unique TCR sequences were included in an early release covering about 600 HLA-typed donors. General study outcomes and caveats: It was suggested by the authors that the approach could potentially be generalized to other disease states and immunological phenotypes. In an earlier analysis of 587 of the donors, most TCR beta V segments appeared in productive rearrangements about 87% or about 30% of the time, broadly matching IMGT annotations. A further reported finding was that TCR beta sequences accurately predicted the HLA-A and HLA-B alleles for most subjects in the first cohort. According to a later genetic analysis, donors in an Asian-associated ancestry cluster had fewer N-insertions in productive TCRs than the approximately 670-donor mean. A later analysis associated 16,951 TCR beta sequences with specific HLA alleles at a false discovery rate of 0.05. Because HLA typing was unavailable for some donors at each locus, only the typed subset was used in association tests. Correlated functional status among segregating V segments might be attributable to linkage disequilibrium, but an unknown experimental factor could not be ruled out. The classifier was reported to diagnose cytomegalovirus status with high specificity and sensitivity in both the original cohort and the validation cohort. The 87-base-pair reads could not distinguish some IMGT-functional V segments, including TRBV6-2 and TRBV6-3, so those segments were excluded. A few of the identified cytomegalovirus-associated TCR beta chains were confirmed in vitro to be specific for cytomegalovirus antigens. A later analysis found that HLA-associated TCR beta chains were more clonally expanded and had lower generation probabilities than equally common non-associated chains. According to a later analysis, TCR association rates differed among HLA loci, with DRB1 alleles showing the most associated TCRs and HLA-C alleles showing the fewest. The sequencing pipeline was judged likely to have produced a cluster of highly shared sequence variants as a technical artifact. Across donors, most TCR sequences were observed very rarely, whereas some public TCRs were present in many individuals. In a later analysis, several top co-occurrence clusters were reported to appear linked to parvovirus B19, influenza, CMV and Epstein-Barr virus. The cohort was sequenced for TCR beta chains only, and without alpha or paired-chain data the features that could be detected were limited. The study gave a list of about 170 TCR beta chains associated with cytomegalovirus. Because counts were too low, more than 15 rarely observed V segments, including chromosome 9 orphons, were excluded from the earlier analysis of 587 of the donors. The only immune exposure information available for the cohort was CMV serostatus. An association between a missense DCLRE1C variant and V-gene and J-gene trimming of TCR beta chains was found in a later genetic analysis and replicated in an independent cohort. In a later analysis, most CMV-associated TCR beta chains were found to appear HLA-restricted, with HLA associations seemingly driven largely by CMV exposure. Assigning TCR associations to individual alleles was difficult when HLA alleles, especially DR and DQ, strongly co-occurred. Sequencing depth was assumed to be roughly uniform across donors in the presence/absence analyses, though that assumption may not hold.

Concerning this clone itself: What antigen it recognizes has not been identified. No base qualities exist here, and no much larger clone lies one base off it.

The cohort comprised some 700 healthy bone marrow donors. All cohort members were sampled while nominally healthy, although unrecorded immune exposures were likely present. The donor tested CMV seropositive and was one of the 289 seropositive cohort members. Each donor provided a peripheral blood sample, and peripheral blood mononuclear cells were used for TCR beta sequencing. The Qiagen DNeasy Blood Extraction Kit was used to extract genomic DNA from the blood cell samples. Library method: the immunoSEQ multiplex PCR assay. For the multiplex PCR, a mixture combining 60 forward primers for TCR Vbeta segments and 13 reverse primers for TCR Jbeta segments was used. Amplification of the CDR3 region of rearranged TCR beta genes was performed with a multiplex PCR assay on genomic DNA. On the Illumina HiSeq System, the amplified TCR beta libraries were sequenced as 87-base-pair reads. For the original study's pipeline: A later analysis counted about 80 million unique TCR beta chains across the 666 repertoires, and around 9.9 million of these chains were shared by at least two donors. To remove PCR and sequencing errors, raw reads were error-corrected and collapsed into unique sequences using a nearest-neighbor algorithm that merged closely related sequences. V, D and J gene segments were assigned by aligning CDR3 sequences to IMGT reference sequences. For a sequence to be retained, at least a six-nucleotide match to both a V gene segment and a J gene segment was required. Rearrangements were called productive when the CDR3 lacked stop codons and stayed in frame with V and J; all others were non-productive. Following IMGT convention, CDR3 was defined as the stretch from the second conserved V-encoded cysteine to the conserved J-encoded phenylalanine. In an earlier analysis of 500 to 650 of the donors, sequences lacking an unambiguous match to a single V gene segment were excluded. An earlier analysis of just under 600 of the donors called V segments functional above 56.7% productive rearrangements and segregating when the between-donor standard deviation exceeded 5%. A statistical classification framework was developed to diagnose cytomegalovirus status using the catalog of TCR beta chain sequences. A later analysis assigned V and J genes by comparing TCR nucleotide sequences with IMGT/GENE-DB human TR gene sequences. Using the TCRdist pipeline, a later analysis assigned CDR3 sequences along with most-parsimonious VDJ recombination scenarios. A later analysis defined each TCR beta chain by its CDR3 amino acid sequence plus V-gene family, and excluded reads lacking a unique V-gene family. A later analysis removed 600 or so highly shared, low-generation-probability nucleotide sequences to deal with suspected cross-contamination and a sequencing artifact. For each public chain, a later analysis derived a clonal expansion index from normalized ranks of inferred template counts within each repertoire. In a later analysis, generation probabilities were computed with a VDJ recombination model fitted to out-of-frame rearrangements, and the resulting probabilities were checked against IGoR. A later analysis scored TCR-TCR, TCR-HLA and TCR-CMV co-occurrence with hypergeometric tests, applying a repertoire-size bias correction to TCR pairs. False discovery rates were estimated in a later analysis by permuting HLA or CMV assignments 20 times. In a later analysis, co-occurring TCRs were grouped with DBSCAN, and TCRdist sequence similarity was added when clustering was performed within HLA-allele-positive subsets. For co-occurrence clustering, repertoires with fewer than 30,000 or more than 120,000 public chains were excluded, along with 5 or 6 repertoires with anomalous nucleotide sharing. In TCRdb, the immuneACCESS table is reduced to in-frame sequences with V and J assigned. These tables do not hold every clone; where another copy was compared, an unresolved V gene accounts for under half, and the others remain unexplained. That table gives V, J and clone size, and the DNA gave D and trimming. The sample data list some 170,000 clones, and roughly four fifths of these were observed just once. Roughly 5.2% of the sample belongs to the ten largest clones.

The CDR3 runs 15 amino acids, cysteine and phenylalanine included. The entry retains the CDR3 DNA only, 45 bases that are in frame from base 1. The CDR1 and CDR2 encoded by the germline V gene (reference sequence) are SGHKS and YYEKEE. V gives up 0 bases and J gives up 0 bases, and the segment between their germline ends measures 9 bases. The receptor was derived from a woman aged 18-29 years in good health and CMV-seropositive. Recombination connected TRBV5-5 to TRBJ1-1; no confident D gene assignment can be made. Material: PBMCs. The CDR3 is CASSLDGRMNTEAFF. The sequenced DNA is TGTGCCAGCAGCTTGGATGGCAGGATGAACACTGAAGCTTTCTTT.